The next 20 T cell receptor beta chains were all read from a single sample in a study of CD8 T cells in Susac syndrome. With random hexamers, roughly 0.5 to 1 ug RNA was reverse transcribed. TCRdb called the immunoSEQ multiplex PCR reads again in MiXCR, with one record for every CDR3 protein. Of 140,000 to 150,000 distinct CDR3 sequences listed, more than 90% are singletons. The source material was CD4+ T cells from PBMCs. These receptors all come from a human donor with Susac syndrome.

This chain links TRBV7-2 with TRBJ2-7; maybe TRBD1 (5 bases). Germline V gene data show CDR1 as SGHTA and CDR2 as FQGNSA. The CDR3 runs 16 residues. The ends were cut back, 6 bases at V and 2 bases at J, with 20 bases in the middle. The CDR3 protein is CASSPPPATGTYEQYF. The DNA for the CDR3 is TGTGCCAGCAGTCCCCCCCCGGCCACAGGAACCTACGAGCAGTACTTC.

The J gene is TRBJ2-7, the V gene TRBV12-3 or TRBV12-4, with 7 bases lining up with TRBD2. The junction had 4 bases not matched to a gene; V was cut back by 5 bases and J by 0 bases. This CDR3 is 14 amino acids long. CDR3 in DNA: TGTGCCAGCAGTCATGGGGGGGTCTCCTACGAGCAGTACTTC. This codes for CASSHGGVSYEQYF.

Details on this clonotype: The junction departs from the called germline gene at one end, perhaps through a read error. The rearrangement links TRBV15 to TRBJ1-1; 8 bases fit TRBD1. The germline V gene encodes CDR1 LNHNV and CDR2 YYDKDF (reference sequence). The CDR3 runs to 14 residues. The CDR3 spells CATSRRQGNPEAFF. The CDR3 DNA reads as TGTGCCACCAGCAGAAGACAGGGGAACCCTGAAGCTTTCTTT.

The chain couples TRBV9 to TRBJ2-1, with 11 nucleotides matching TRBD2. Trimming took 4 bases from V and 4 from J; bases not matched to a gene: 4. The germline gives CDR1 SGDLS, CDR2 YYNGEE. The CDR3 spans 15 residues. This chain's CDR3 is CASSSGTSGYNEQFF. In DNA, the CDR3 is TGTGCCAGCAGCTCCGGGACTAGCGGATACAATGAGCAGTTCTTC.

The genes are TRBV6-4 and TRBJ1-2; D call uncertain. V was trimmed by 0 bases and J by 5 bases, leaving 7 bases between them. CDR3 length equals 13 residues. Germline lookup yields CDR1 MRHNA and CDR2 SNTAGT. CDR3 region: CASSDSGLYGYTF. DNA of the CDR3: TGTGCCAGCAGTGACTCAGGTCTTTATGGCTACACCTTC.

This chain joins TRBV27 and TRBJ2-1, with 12 bases identical to TRBD1. Germline V gene lookup returns CDR1 MNHEY and CDR2 SMNVEV (reference sequence). This CDR3 has 20 residues. With 5 bases clipped from V and 6 bases from J, the junction kept 20 bases outside the gene matches. Here the CDR3 reads CASSTGTGGARGRAFNEQFF. The CDR3 nucleotides read TGTGCCAGCAGTACCGGGACAGGGGGCGCTAGAGGGAGGGCCTTCAATGAGCAGTTCTTC.

The chain links TRBV4-1 to TRBJ1-2; 9 bases align to TRBD1. This CDR3 contains 15 residues. The ends lost 3 bases at V and 2 bases at J; junction bases unmatched: 4. Germline CDR1 and CDR2: MGHRA and YSYEKL. This CDR3 is CASSQAGQGNYGYTF. The CDR3 DNA reads as TGCGCCAGCAGCCAGGCAGGACAGGGGAACTATGGCTACACCTTC.

The chain uses TRBV7-9 and TRBJ2-5; TRBD2 aligns across 8 bases. Germline CDR1 reads SEHNR; CDR2 reads FQNEAQ (reference sequence). The CDR3 length is 17 residues. J was trimmed by 1 base and V by 4 bases; bases with no gene match: 11. CDR3: CASSSGSGGGPQETQYF. The CDR3 nucleotides read TGTGCCAGCAGCTCAGGGTCGGGCGGGGGGCCCCAAGAGACCCAGTACTTC.

The chain joins TRBV5-1 to TRBJ2-7, with D possibly matching TRBD1 (6 bases). In germline, CDR1 is SGHRS, CDR2 YFSETQ. The CDR3 is 12 amino acids. Trimming shortened V by 4 bases and J by 5 bases, and 10 bases separated the two germline ends. The CDR3 loop reads CASSTKGDEQYF. The CDR3 bases are TGCGCCAGCAGCACGAAGGGGGACGAGCAGTACTTC.

The chain joins TRBV2 to TRBJ2-2; a possible D gene is TRBD2 (5 bases). With 5 bases removed from V and 3 bases from J, the gap between germline ends came to 19 bases. CDR1 is SNHLY and CDR2 is FYNNEI in the germline V gene. This CDR3 region has 17 residues. CDR3 DNA sequence: TGTGCCAGCAGTCCCCCTAGCCTTGGGCGGTACACCGGGGAGCTGTTTTTT. Protein product: CASSPPSLGRYTGELFF.

The chain carries TRBV5-1 and TRBJ2-4; D not resolved. Between the trimmed V and J ends, which lost 4 bases and 2 bases, there was a span of 13 bases. CDR1 is SGHRS, CDR2 YFSETQ, per germline. CDR3 length: 15 residues. The CDR3 nucleotides are TGCGCCAGCAGCGCCGACACTTCCCCCAAAAACATTCAGTACTTC. Translated, it gives CASSADTSPKNIQYF.

This chain uses TRBV9 with TRBJ2-5; D gene uncertain. CDR1 and CDR2 (germline): SGDLS, YYNGEE. The CDR3 is 14 amino acids. V dropped 0 bases and J dropped 1 base, with 7 bases sitting between them. In DNA form, the CDR3 reads TGTGCCAGCAGCGTAGGCCGCAGCCAAGAGACCCAGTACTTC. It is translated as CASSVGRSQETQYF.

This clonotype was seen just once. The rearrangement links TRBV4-2 to TRBJ2-1; unclear D gene. Germline V CDR1 and CDR2: LGHNA, YNFKEQ. V lost 1 base and J lost 5, with 12 bases in between. The CDR3 is 15 amino acids. CDR3 residues: CASSQVERANNEQFF. Written as DNA, the CDR3 is TGTGCCAGCAGCCAAGTAGAACGGGCCAACAATGAGCAGTTCTTC.

This chain uses TRBV29-1 with TRBJ1-1, with 9 bases fitting TRBD1. V shed 6 bases and J 7 bases; nucleotides not matched to a gene: 6. Germline V gives CDR1 SQVTM, CDR2 ANQGSEA. The CDR3 is 12 amino acids. The CDR3 spells CSVNRGPLEAFF. CDR3 sequence (DNA): TGCAGCGTAAACAGGGGGCCACTTGAAGCTTTCTTT.

This clonotype was detected only once. V gene TRBV6-5 combines with J gene TRBJ2-5; TRBD1 or TRBD2 may be the D gene (5 bases each). Trimming left V 8 bases short and J 4 bases short, with 14 bases between. This CDR3 contains 13 residues. Per germline, CDR1 MNHEY and CDR2 SVGAGI. DNA of the CDR3: TGTGCCAGCCGCCGGGACGTAGGAGAGACCCAGTACTTC. Its protein is CASRRDVGETQYF.

The V call is TRBV18, the J call TRBJ2-1; 13 nucleotides line up with TRBD2. J was trimmed by 7 bases and V by 5 bases; bases with no gene match: 2. This CDR3 has 14 residues. The germline V gene has CDR1 KGHSH and CDR2 LQKENI. The CDR3 protein is CASSAGLAGNEQFF. The CDR3 region has the DNA TGTGCCAGCTCAGCGGGACTAGCGGGGAATGAGCAGTTCTTC.

The chain carries TRBV20-1 and TRBJ2-7; 15 bases line up with TRBD2. Germline values: CDR1 DFQATT, CDR2 SNEGSKA (reference sequence). There are 13 residues in the CDR3. The J segment lost 5 bases and the V segment lost 5 bases, leaving 1 base of the junction unmatched. The CDR3 nucleotides are TGCAGTGCTGGGACTAGCGGGAGGAACGAGCAGTACTTC. Translation gives CSAGTSGRNEQYF.

The rearrangement uses TRBV29-1 and TRBJ1-1; perhaps TRBD1 as D (5 bases). The CDR3 sequence is 12 residues long. V was pared by 4 bases and J by 5 bases, with 11 bases between. The germline CDR1 and CDR2 sequences are SQVTM and ANQGSEA. Here the CDR3 reads CSVVPGETEAFF. The CDR3 DNA sequence: TGCAGCGTTGTGCCGGGGGAGACTGAAGCTTTCTTT.

The chain has TRBV24-1 and TRBJ2-7; D is unresolved. This CDR3 has 13 residues. Trimming removed 0 bases from V and 5 bases from J, with 7 bases in between. CDR1 and CDR2 (germline): KGHDR, SFDVKD. CDR3 DNA: TGTGCCACCAGTGATTTGTTTGGGGACGAGCAGTACTTC. Translation: CATSDLFGDEQYF.

This clonotype was detected only once. V and J are TRBV28 and TRBJ1-5; no clear D. V gave up 10 bases and J gave up 0 bases, with 10 bases separating them. Germline CDR1 and CDR2: MDHEN and SYDVKM. The CDR3 runs to 13 residues. CDR3 sequence: CATRGGSNQPQHF. CDR3 coding DNA: TGTGCCACCCGGGGAGGTAGCAATCAGCCCCAGCATTTT.